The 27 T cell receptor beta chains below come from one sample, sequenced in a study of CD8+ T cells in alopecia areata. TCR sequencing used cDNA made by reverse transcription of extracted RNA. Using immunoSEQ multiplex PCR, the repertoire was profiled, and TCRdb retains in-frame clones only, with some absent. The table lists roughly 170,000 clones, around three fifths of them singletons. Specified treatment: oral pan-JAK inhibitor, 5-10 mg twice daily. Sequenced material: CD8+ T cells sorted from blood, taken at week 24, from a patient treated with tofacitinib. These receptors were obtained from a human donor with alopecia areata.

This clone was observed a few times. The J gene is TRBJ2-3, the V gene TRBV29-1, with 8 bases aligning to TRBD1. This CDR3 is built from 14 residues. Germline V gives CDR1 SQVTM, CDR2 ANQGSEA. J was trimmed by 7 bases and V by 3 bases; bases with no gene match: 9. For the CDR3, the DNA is TGCAGCGTTGAGGCCCCCACAGGGGGGAATACGCAGTATTTT. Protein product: CSVEAPTGGNTQYF.

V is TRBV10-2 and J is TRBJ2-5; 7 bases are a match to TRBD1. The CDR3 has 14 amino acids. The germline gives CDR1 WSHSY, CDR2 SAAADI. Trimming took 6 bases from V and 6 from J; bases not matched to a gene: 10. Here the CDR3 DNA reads TGCGCCAGCAGGCCCCTAGAGGGGGCGAAGACCCAGTACTTC. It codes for CASRPLEGAKTQYF.

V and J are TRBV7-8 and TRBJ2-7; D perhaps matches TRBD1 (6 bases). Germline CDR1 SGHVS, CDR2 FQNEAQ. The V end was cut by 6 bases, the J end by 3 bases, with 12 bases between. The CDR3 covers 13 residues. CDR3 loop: CASSQARGYEQYF. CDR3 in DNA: TGTGCCAGCAGTCAGGCCAGGGGCTACGAGCAGTACTTC.

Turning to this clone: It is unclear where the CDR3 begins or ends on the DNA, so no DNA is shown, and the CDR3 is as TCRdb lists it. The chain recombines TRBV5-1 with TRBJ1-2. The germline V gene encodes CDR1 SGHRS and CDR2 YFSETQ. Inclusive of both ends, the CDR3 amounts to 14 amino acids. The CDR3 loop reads CASSFGPGAYGYTF.

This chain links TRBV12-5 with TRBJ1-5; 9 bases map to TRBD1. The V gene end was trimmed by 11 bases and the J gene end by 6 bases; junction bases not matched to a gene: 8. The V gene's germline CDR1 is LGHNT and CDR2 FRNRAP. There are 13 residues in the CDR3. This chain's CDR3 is CASGTGRFQPQHF. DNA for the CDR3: TGTGCTTCCGGGACAGGGCGTTTTCAGCCCCAGCATTTT.

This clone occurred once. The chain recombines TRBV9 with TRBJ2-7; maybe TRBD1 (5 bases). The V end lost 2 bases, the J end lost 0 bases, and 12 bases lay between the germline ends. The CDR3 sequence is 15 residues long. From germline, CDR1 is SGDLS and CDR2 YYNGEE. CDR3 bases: TGTGCCAGCAGCGTCGGGTTTGGGGCCTCCTACGAGCAGTACTTC. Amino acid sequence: CASSVGFGASYEQYF.

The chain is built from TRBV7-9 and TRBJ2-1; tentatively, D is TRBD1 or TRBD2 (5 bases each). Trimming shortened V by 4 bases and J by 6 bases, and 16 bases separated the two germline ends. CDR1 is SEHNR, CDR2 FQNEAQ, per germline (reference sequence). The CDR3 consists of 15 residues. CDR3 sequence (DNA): TGTGCCAGCAGCTCGTTTGGGGGTTCAAGCAATGAGCAGTTCTTC. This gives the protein CASSSFGGSSNEQFF.

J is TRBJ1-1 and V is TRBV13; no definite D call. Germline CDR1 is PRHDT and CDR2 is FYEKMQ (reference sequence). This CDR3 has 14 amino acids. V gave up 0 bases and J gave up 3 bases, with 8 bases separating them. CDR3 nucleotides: TGTGCCAGCAGCTTAGGCAGGTTGGACACTGAAGCTTTCTTT. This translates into CASSLGRLDTEAFF. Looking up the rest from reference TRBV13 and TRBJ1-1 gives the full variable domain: AAGVIQSPRHLIKEKRETATLKCYPIPRHDTVYWYQQGPGQDPQFLISFYEKMQSDKGSIPDRFSAQQFSDYHSELNMSSLELGDSALYFCASSLGRLDTEAFFGQGTRLTVV.

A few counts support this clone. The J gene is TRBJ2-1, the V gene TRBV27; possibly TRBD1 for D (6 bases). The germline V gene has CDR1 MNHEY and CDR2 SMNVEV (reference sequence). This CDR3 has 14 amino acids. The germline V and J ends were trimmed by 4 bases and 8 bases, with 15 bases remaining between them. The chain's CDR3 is CASSYGTTPDEQFF. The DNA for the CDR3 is TGTGCCAGCAGTTATGGGACAACGCCCGATGAGCAGTTCTTC.

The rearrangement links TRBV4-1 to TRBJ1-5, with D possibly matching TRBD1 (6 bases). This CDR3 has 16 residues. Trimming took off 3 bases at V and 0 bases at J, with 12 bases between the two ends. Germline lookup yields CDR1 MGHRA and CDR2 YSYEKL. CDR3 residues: CASSQTGPNSNQPQHF. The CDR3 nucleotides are TGCGCCAGCAGCCAGACAGGACCCAATAGCAATCAGCCCCAGCATTTT.

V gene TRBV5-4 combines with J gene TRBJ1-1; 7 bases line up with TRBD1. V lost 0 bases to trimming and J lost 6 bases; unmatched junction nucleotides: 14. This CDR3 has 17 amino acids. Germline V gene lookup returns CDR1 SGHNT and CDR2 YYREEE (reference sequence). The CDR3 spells CASSLGGSTGVEAEAFF. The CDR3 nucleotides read TGTGCCAGCAGCTTGGGCGGGTCCACAGGGGTTGAGGCTGAAGCTTTCTTT.

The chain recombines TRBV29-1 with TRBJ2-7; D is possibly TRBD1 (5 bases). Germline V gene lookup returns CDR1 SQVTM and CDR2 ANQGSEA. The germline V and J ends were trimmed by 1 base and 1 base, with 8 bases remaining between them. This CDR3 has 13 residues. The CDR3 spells CSVEVGESYEQYF. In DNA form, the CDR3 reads TGCAGCGTTGAAGTAGGGGAATCCTACGAGCAGTACTTC.

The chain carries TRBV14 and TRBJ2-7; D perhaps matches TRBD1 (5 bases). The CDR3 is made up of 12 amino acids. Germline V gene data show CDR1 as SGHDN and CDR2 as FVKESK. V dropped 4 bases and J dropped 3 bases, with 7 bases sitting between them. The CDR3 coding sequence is TGTGCCAGCAGCCTAAGGGGCTACGAGCAGTACTTC. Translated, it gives CASSLRGYEQYF.

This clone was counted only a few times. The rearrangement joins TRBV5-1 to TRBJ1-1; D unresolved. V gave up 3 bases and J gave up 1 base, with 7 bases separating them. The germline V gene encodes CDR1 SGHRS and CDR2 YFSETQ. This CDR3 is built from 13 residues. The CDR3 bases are TGCGCCAGCAGCTGCACCGGGAACACTGAAGCTTTCTTT. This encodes CASSCTGNTEAFF.

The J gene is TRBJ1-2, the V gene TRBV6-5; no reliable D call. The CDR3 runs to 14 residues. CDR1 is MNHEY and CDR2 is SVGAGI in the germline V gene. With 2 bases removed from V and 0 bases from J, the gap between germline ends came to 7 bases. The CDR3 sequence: CASSYGPTNYGYTF. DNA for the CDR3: TGTGCCAGCAGTTACGGTCCTACTAACTATGGCTACACCTTC.

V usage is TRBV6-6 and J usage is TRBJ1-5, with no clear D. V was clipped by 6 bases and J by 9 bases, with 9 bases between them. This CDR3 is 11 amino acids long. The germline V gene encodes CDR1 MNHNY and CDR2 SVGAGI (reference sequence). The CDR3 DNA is TGTGCCAGCAGCTCCTCCGGGCCCCAGCATTTT. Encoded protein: CASSSSGPQHF.

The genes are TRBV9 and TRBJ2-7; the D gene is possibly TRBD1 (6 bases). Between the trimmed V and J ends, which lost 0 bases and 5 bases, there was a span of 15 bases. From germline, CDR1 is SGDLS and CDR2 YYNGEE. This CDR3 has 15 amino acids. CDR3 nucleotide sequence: TGTGCCAGCAGCGTAGGTTCCGGGGACACCCACGAGCAGTACTTC. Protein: CASSVGSGDTHEQYF. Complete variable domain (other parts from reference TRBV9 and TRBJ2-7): DSGVTQTPKHLITATGQRVTLRCSPRSGDLSVYWYQQSLDQGLQFLIQYYNGEERAKGNILERFSAQQFPDLHSELNLSSLELGDSALYFCASSVGSGDTHEQYFGPGTRLTVT.

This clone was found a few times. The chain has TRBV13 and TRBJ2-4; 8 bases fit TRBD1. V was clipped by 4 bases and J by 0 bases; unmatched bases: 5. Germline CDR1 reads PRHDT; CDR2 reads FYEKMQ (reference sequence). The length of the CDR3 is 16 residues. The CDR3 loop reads CASSSTGGLAKNIQYF. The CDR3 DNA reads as TGTGCCAGCAGCTCAACAGGGGGTCTAGCCAAAAACATTCAGTACTTC.

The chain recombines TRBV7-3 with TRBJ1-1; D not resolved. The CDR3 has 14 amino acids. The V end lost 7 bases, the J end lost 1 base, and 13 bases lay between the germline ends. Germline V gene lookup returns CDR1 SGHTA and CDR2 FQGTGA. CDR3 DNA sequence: TGTGCCAGCACCCGAAACCGATCGAACACTGAAGCTTTCTTT. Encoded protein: CASTRNRSNTEAFF.

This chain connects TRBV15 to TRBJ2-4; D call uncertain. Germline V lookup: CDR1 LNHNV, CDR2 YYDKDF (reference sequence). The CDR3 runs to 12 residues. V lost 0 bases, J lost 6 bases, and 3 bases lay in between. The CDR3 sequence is CATSRDRNIQYF. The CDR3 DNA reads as TGTGCCACCAGCAGAGACCGAAACATTCAGTACTTC.

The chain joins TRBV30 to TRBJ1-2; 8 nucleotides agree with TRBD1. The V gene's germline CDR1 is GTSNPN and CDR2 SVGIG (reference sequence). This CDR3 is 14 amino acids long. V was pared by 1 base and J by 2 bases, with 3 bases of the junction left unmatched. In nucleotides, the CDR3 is TGTGCCTGGAGTGCGGACAGGGAGAACTATGGCTACACCTTC. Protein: CAWSADRENYGYTF.

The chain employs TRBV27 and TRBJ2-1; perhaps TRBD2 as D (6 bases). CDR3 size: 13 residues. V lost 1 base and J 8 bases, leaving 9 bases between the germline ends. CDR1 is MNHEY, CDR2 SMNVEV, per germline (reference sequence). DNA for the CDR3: TGTGCCAGCAGTTTATGGAGGGTTGATGAGCAGTTCTTC. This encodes CASSLWRVDEQFF.

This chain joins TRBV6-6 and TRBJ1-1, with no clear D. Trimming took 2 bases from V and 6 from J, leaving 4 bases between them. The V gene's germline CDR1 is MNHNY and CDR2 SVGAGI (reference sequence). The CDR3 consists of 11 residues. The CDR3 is CASSYDPEAFF. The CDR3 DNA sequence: TGTGCCAGCAGTTACGATCCTGAAGCTTTCTTT.

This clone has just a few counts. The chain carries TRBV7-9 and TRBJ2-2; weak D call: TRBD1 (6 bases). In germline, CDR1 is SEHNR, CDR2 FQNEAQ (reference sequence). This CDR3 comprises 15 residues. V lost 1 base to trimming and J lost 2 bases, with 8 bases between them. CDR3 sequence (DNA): TGTGCCAGCAGCTTAGGGACAGTAAACACCGGGGAGCTGTTTTTT. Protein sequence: CASSLGTVNTGELFF.

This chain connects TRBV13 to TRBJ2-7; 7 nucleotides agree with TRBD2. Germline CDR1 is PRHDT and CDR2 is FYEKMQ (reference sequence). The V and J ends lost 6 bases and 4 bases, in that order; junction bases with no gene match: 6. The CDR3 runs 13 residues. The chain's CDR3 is CASRGGTQYEQYF. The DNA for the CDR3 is TGTGCCAGCAGGGGGGGGACCCAATACGAGCAGTACTTC.

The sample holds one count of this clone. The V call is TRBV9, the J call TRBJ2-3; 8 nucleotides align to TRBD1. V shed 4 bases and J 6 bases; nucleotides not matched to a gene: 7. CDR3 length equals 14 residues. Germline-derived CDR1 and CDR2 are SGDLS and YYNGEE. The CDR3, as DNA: TGTGCCAGCAGCTTGCTCACAGGGGGGGATACGCAGTATTTT. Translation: CASSLLTGGDTQYF.

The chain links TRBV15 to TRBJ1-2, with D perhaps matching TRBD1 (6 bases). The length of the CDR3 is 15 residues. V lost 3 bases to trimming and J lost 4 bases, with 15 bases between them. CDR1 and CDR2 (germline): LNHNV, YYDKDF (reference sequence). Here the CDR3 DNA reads TGTGCCACCAGCAGGACGACAGGATCTCGCTATGGCTACACCTTC. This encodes CATSRTTGSRYGYTF.